This T cell receptor (beta chain) originates from a study of shared clonotypes between healthy human individuals (dated by TCRdb to the early 2020s). Describing the broader study: The cohort comprised a couple of women and three men aged 18 to 49 years. Per donor, three plates each were used for CD4 naive and CD4 memory, two for CD8 naive, and one for CD8 memory. Blood TCR repertoires of four to six healthy adults were deeply sequenced to estimate repertoire size and the extent of clonotype sharing between individuals. Libraries were prepared and TCR repertoires were sequenced by different laboratories using diverse techniques, in order to increase sequencing depth and limit assay-specific biases. Leukapheresis yielded between about 0.94 and 9.5 billion PBMCs per donor.

Using the deep immunoSEQ assay, TCR CDR3 regions were amplified from genomic DNA by multiplex PCR. Extracted genomic DNA from each cell subset was distributed evenly across all wells of several immunoSEQ 96-well plates, and each plate was treated as a replicate. For sorted subsets, each replicate PCR was loaded with roughly 200 ng genomic DNA, equivalent to approximately 27,000 T cell genomes. Purified libraries were quantified with a Qubit 3.0 fluorometer, sized on a Bioanalyzer 2100, and re-quantified with the KAPA Library Quantification kit. Every immunoSEQ 96-well plate was sequenced on a separate single-read 150-cycle Illumina NextSeq 550 flow cell. Per the source publication's procedure: The immunoSEQ output contained only junctional sequences without quality scores, so filtering could not match that applied to full-length reads. To assign V/J genes and CDR3, sequences were annotated using PyIR, a Python wrapper for IgBLAST v1.9, with IMGT germline references. Reads with weak V/J assignments (E-value above 1e-6), missing CDR3, stop codons, out-of-frame junctions, or ambiguous translated residues were removed. V3J clonotypes were defined as sequences sharing the same inferred V gene, J gene, and CDR3 amino acid sequence. The percentage overlap between two repertoires was calculated by dividing the number of shared unique clonotypes by the size of the smaller repertoire. Repertoire richness was assessed with RTK rarefaction, the Chao1 estimator, and Recon v2.1 estimates of unobserved clonotypes. OLGA was used to compute generation probabilities for all TCRbeta clonotypes that the gDNA method yielded from a few donors. TCRdb mirrors the immuneACCESS table, restricted to in-frame sequences. Some clones are absent from its copies; in checked studies, under half trace to an unresolved V gene, and the reason for the others is unknown. That table furnishes V, J and clone size, whereas the DNA furnished D and trimming. In this sample the table shows fewer than 3 million clones, around 90% of which occur a single time. The top ten constitute approximately 0.39% of the sample.

The CDR3, from cysteine to phenylalanine, totals 16 residues. The retained sequence is limited to the CDR3, 48 bases, with the frame set at the first base. Clipping removes 1 base from V and 0 bases from J, with 4 as the unmatched junction base count. CDR1 and CDR2 are drawn from the germline V gene: SGDLS, YYNGEE. In regard to this clone: Its antigen is currently not known. Base qualities are not provided; no much larger clone lies one nucleotide away.

The donors were healthy, HIV-negative adults who had no recently reported acute infections or vaccinations. All donors were Caucasian adults living in Nashville, Tennessee, USA. CD4+ T cells were enriched by magnetic negative selection, after which naive cells were positively selected on CD45RA and the negative fraction was taken as the memory subset. Blood was obtained by leukapheresis, after which PBMCs were separated by Ficoll-Histopaque density gradient centrifugation and cryopreserved in liquid nitrogen vapor phase. Purity and quantity of every magnetically sorted T cell population were checked by analytical flow cytometry. Genomic DNA was isolated from every sorted fraction and measured by UV absorbance on a Nanodrop 2000c. Summary of the overall study and its limitations: About 4.5% of naive CD4, 3.5% of naive CD8, roughly 2.5% of memory CD4, and around 0.4% of memory CD8 clonotypes were shared across several donors. Even with the large sequencing depth, rarefaction of the sorted-subset datasets indicated that sequencing was incomplete. Because the study included only a small number of donors, the genetic and exposure-history diversity represented was limited. Sampling was limited to blood, and TCR repertoires in tissue likely differ from TCR repertoires in blood. Compared with non-shared clonotypes, the clonotypes found in all four sorted-subset donors had higher generation probabilities. Based on pairwise subsampling, the degree of clonotype sharing among donors was expected to be affected by sequencing depth. Naive subsets generally had larger estimated clonotype richness than memory subsets.

Sequenced input: naive CD4+ T cells from PBMCs. This sample's cell subset or site label indicates: CD45RA+ positively selected. The source is a man aged 18 to 29 in good health. Some clones in this sample may be carry-over from other donors' samples. The V gene is TRBV9 and the J gene is TRBJ2-3, with 8 bases aligning to TRBD1. The DNA sequence is TGTGCCAGCAGCGTATCCCGACAGGGGAGCACAGATACGCAGTATTTT. This yields the protein CASSVSRQGSTDTQYF.